This TCR beta chain was identified in a study of beta chain features in type 1 diabetes. Study outcomes and limitations: Significant though moderate, a shortening of TCRB CDR3s appeared in all four CD4+ subsets of Type 1 diabetes patients. Researchers cautioned that cDNA sequencing could over-represent cells with high TCR expression.

Unmatched junction bases numbered 3, after V lost 0 bases and J lost 4 bases. Germline V gene sequence: CDR1 SGHDT, CDR2 YYEEEE. The CDR3 runs to 15 residues. TCRB transcripts that were expressed got sequenced, as all of the isolated RNA had been reverse transcribed. Clones were read by immunoSEQ multiplex PCR, and TCRdb kept only the in-frame ones, dropping some. Found here are under 50,000 clones, 66% of them singletons; the top ten hold about 2%. Turning to this clone: The target antigen is unknown.

The clonotype originates from a woman aged 18-29 years with type 1 diabetes. The material sequenced was Tregs from blood. This chain connects TRBV5-6 to TRBJ2-2; TRBD1 agrees at 7 bases. CDR3 sequence (DNA): TGTGCCAGCAGCTTGGACCCAGGGGGCACCGGGGAGCTGTTTTTT. Protein product: CASSLDPGGTGELFF.